This T cell receptor beta chain appears in the sequencing data of a study of blood T cell repertoires in COVID-19 (TCRdb year 2020). Study-level background: Samples covering the acute and convalescent phases of COVID-19 were provided by collaborators in the United States, Italy and Spain. The material from the prospective study consisted of cDNA or gDNA derived from T cells, B-cell-depleted T cells, or PBMCs. The dataset comprised deeply sampled blood TCRbeta repertoires from subjects exposed to, actively infected with, or recovered from COVID-19. The repertoires were released in a freely available public database meant as a resource for research on the immune response to SARS-CoV-2. Samples were obtained from the ongoing ImmuneRACE study (first 160 participants) and from over 1,000 subjects provided by 6 global collaborators. The sample metadata nearly always contained a de-identified subject ID, COVID-19 status, age in years and sex. HLA class I and class II types, where available, came from metadata supplied by the sample provider rather than from assay-based typing. Broader findings and caveats from the paper: The amount of clinical and demographic metadata varied by source and participant and was provided uncurated.

One collaborating source in Seattle enrolled patients while the patients were actively infected and followed the patients over time throughout the course of disease. Whole blood was collected in K2EDTA tubes by collaborating institutions according to the institutions' own protocols. For TCRbeta analysis, collaborators shipped samples in one of three forms: frozen whole blood, isolated PBMCs, or DNA extracted from either of those sample types. Worth noting for this clone: Its recognized antigen is unknown. No much larger clonotype is one base removed from it; base qualities were not supplied.

TCRbeta CDR3 regions were amplified from genomic DNA by means of the immunoSEQ Assay, a bias-controlled multiplex PCR. Turning to the authors' computational methods: The number of nucleated cells in each sample was estimated by amplification of reference gene primers within the assay. To quantify the absolute abundance of each unique TCRbeta CDR3 rearrangement, sequence reads were collapsed and filtered. Productive Simpson clonality was computed per sample as the square root of Simpson's diversity index over productive rearrangements. Held by TCRdb, this immuneACCESS table contains in-frame sequences only and omits some clones. Under half of the omission traces to an unresolved V gene where checked; the cause of the rest is unknown. V and J calls and clone size are copied from that table; D and trimming were computed from the DNA. The sample has roughly 300,000 clones on record, 80% to 95% of them singletons. Under 7% of the sample belongs to the ten largest clones.

Reading the germline V gene gives CDR1 MDHEN and CDR2 SYDVKM. There are 14 amino acids in the CDR3, from cysteine to phenylalanine inclusive. Just the 42-base CDR3 DNA is kept, in frame starting at base 1. V is shortened by 4 bases, J by 3 bases, and the region joining them spans 12 bases. This TCR came from a woman aged 25 to 39 with COVID-19, enrolled during active disease. The sequencing sample was made of peripheral blood. The rearranged segments are TRBV28 and TRBJ1-1; TRBD1 is a weak D gene call, 5 bases matching. The encoded CDR3 is CASSSPDRDTEAFF. DNA sequence: TGTGCCAGCAGTTCCCCCGACAGAGACACTGAAGCTTTCTTT.